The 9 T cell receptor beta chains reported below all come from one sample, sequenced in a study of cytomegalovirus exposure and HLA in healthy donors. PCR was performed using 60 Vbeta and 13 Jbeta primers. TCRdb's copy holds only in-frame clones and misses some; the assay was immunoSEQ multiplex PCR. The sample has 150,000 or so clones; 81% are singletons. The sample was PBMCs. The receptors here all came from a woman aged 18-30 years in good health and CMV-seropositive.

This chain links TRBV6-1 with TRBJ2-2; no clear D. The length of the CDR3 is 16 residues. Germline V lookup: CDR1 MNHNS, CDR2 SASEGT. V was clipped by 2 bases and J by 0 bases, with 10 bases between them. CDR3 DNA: TGTGCCAGCAGTGAATACCCGACAACGAACACCGGGGAGCTGTTTTTT. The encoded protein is CASSEYPTTNTGELFF.

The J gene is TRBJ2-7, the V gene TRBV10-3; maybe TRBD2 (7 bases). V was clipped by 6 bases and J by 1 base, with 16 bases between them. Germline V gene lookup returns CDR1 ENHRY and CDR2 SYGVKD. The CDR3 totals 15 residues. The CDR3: CAISWGGAGSYEQYF. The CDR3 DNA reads TGTGCCATCAGCTGGGGGGGGGCGGGTTCCTACGAGCAGTACTTC.

CDR3 DNA: TGTGCCAGCTCACCACGAGGGATGGGGTCCATGAACACTGAAGCTTTCTTT. As protein: CASSPRGMGSMNTEAFF. The gene calls are TRBV18 and TRBJ1-1; no clear D gene. The CDR3 sequence is 17 residues long. The germline V gene has CDR1 KGHSH and CDR2 LQKENI. Trimming removed 1 base from V and 0 bases from J, with 15 bases in between.

The CDR3 sequence is CASSDSRSETGTTEAFF. The CDR3 nucleotides are TGTGCCAGCAGTGACTCGAGAAGCGAGACAGGGACCACTGAAGCTTTCTTT. The rearrangement links TRBV6-4 to TRBJ1-1; TRBD1 agrees at 7 bases. In germline, CDR1 is MRHNA, CDR2 SNTAGT. CDR3 length: 17 amino acids. V trimming: 0 bases; J trimming: 4 bases; junction bases outside the gene matches: 11.

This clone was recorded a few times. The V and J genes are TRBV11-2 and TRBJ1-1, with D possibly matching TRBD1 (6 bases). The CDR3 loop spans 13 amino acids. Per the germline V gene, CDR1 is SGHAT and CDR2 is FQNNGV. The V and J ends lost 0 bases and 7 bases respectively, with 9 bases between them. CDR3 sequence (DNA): TGTGCCAGCAGCTTAGAGGGCAGGGGTGAAGCTTTCTTT. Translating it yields CASSLEGRGEAFF.

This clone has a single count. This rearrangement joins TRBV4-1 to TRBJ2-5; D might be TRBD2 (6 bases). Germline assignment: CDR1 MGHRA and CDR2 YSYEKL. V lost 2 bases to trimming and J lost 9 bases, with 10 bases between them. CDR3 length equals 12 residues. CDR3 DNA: TGCGCCAGCAGCCAATCGCGGGGTGCCCAGTACTTC. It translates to CASSQSRGAQYF.

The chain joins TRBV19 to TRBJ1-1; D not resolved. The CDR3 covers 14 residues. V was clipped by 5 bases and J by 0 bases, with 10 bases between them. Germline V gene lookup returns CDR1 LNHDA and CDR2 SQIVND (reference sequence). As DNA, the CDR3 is TGTGCCAGTAGTCCTAGACTGGTGAACACTGAAGCTTTCTTT. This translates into CASSPRLVNTEAFF.

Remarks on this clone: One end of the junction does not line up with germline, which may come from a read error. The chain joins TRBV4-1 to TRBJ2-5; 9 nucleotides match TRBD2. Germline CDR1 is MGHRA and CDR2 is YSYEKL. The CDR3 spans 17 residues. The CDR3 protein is CVSSQRGRGGPAETQYF. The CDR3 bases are TGCGTCAGCAGCCAAAGGGGGCGGGGGGGCCCGGCAGAGACCCAGTACTTC.

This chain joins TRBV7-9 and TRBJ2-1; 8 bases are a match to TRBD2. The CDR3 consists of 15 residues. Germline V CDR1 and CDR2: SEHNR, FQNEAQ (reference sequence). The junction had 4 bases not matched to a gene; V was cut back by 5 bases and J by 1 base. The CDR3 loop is CASSTSGGSYNEQFF. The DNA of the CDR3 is TGTGCCAGCAGCACGAGCGGGGGTTCCTACAATGAGCAGTTCTTC. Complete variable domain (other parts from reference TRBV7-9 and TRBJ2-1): DTGVSQNPRHKITKRGQNVTFRCDPISEHNRLYWYRQTLGQGPEFLTYFQNEAQLEKSRLLSDRFSAERPKGSFSTLEIQRTEQGDSAMYLCASSTSGGSYNEQFFGPGTRLTVL.